The next 8 T cell receptor beta chains were all read from a single sample in a study of PD-1 blockade in mismatch repair-deficient tumors. TCRdb's table, derived via immunoSEQ multiplex PCR, lists solely in-frame clones and lacks some. This sample has around 68,000 clones, with around 73% found just once. The source was peripheral blood, collected 2 weeks after starting pembrolizumab. These receptors were taken from an adult with mismatch repair-deficient cancer.

The chain is built from TRBV15 and TRBJ1-1; 7 bases match TRBD1. J gave up 0 bases and V 3 bases, and 1 base lay outside the gene matches. Germline loops: CDR1 LNHNV, CDR2 YYDKDF (reference sequence). The CDR3 has 14 amino acids. The CDR3 reads CATSRGQLNTEAFF. The CDR3 region has the DNA TGTGCCACCAGCAGGGGACAGTTGAACACTGAAGCTTTCTTT. Together with reference TRBV15 and TRBJ1-1, the CDR3 gives the full variable domain: DAMVIQNPRYQVTQFGKPVTLSCSQTLNHNVMYWYQQKSSQAPKLLFHYYDKDFNNEADTPDNFQSRRPNTSFCFLDIRSPGLGDTAMYLCATSRGQLNTEAFFGQGTRLTVV.

V and J are TRBV7-9 and TRBJ2-1, with D perhaps matching TRBD1 (6 bases). V lost 8 bases to trimming and J lost 2 bases, with 16 bases between them. Germline assignment: CDR1 SEHNR and CDR2 FQNEAQ (reference sequence). The CDR3 loop spans 15 amino acids. For the CDR3, the DNA is TGTGCCAGCGAAATTACAGGGTACGCCTACAATGAGCAGTTCTTC. Translated, it gives CASEITGYAYNEQFF.

The V gene is TRBV20-1, the J gene TRBJ1-2; TRBD1 might be the D (5 bases). The V end lost 6 bases, the J end lost 6 bases, and 11 bases lay between the germline ends. Germline CDR1 is DFQATT and CDR2 is SNEGSKA (reference sequence). The CDR3 loop spans 11 amino acids. The chain's CDR3 is CSAVDSNGYTF. The CDR3 bases are TGCAGTGCGGTTGACAGTAATGGCTACACCTTC.

The DNA of the CDR3 is TGTGCCAGCAGCCCGGCGCTCGCGGCCTACAATGAGCAGTTCTTC. As protein: CASSPALAAYNEQFF. The chain carries TRBV27 and TRBJ2-1; D ambiguous. Trimming stripped 6 bases from V and 2 bases from J, with 14 bases between. The CDR3 extends over 15 amino acids. Germline assignment: CDR1 MNHEY and CDR2 SMNVEV (reference sequence).

The chain couples TRBV6-6 to TRBJ2-7, with 7 positions matching TRBD2. After removal of 6 bases from V and 4 bases from J, the junction contained 6 bases not matched to a gene. The CDR3 length is 13 residues. Germline-derived CDR1 and CDR2 are MNHNY and SVGAGI (reference sequence). CDR3 coding DNA: TGTGCCAGCAGCCGAAGCGGGACTTACGAGCAGTACTTC. Encoded protein: CASSRSGTYEQYF.

The chain recombines TRBV7-9 with TRBJ2-3; TRBD2 matches 12 bases. This CDR3 has 17 residues. The junction had 6 bases not matched to a gene; V was cut back by 5 bases and J by 0 bases. Germline V lookup: CDR1 SEHNR, CDR2 FQNEAQ (reference sequence). This chain's CDR3 is CASSLNGLAGSTDTQYF. The CDR3 nucleotides read TGTGCCAGCAGCCTCAATGGACTAGCGGGAAGCACAGATACGCAGTATTTT.

The chain uses TRBV15 and TRBJ1-5; TRBD1 matches 8 bases. The V gene end was trimmed by 4 bases and the J gene end by 4 bases; junction bases not matched to a gene: 9. Per germline, CDR1 LNHNV and CDR2 YYDKDF (reference sequence). CDR3 length equals 16 residues. DNA for the CDR3: TGTGCCACCAGCACCGGGACAGGCCGGGGGAATCAGCCCCAGCATTTT. This gives the protein CATSTGTGRGNQPQHF.

The chain carries TRBV6-4 and TRBJ2-3, with D maybe TRBD2 (6 bases). Per germline, CDR1 MRHNA and CDR2 SNTAGT. The CDR3 spans 15 residues. V was pared by 0 bases and J by 4 bases, with 11 bases between. CDR3 sequence (DNA): TGTGCCAGCAGTGACTCGAGGCGGGATTCAGATACGCAGTATTTT. Its translation is CASSDSRRDSDTQYF.